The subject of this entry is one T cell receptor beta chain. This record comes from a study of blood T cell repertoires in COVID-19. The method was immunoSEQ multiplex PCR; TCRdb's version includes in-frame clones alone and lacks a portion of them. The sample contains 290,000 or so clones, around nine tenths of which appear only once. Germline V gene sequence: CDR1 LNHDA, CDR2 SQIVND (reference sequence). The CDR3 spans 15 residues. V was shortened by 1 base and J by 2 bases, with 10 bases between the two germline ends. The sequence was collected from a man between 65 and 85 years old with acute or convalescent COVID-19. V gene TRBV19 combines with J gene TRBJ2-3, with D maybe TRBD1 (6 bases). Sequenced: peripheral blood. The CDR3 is CASSIGDRPTDTQYF. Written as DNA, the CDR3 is TGTGCCAGTAGTATAGGAGACAGGCCCACAGATACGCAGTATTTT.